A selection of T cell receptor beta chains follows, all from one sample in a study of blood T cells in healthy people across ages. TCRdb analysed the 5' RACE reads with MiXCR anew, one entry per CDR3 protein. The sample carries approximately 820,000 distinct CDR3 sequences, 44% recorded once. What was sequenced was blood. The receptors stem from a man in his sixties in good health. Both conserved end residues are part of each CDR3. D genes are given only for firm matches. Rows give clone size only sometimes, using once, few, many, or a class for an expanded clone.

j_call,d_call,clone_size,v_call,cdr3_nt,cdr3_aa
TRBJ2-3,NA,NA,TRBV7-3,TGTGCCAGTTCCAAGTCCGGGGTAATCACAGATACGCAGTATTTT,CASSKSGVITDTQYF
TRBJ2-5,TRBD2,NA,TRBV13,TGTGCCAGCAGCTTCTTGACTAGCGGTTACAATGAGCAGTACTTC,CASSFLTSGYNEQYF
TRBJ2-1,TRBD1,NA,TRBV5-5,TGTGCCAGCAGCTTGTTGGGGGGTACAGGGGGGAAAGAGACCCAGTTCTTC,CASSLLGGTGGKETQFF
TRBJ2-5,TRBD2,NA,TRBV20-1,TGCAGTGCTACTGAACTAGCGGGGGGGATAGAGACCCAGTACTTC,CSATELAGGIETQYF
TRBJ2-6,TRBD1,NA,TRBV3-1,TGTGCCATCCCGAAGGGACAGGGAAATAGTGGGGCCAACGTCCTGACTTTC,CAIPKGQGNSGANVLTF
TRBJ2-5,NA,NA,TRBV2,TGTGCCAGCAGTGAAAAGGCTAAAGAGACCCAGTACTTC,CASSEKAKETQYF
TRBJ2-1,TRBD1,few,TRBV7-3,TGTGCCAGCAGCTTACTGGGACAGGGTTTCAGCAATGAGCAGTTCTTC,CASSLLGQGFSNEQFF
TRBJ2-4,NA,few,TRBV6-1,TGTGCCAGCAATCGGCCCCCCGGTAGTTTCGAAAACATTCAGTACTTC,CASNRPPGSFENIQYF
TRBJ2-5,TRBD2,NA,TRBV10-3,TGTGCCATCAGTAGCGGGGCCATACAAGAGACCCAGTACTTC,CAISSGAIQETQYF
TRBJ2-1,NA,NA,TRBV20-1,TGCAGTGCTAGAGATCAAGGAGGGGCGGGGGCCTTTTACAATGAGCAGTTCTTC,CSARDQGGAGAFYNEQFF
TRBJ2-5,NA,NA,TRBV7-2,TGTGCCAGCGGCTTAGTGGGGGGCACAGAGACCCAGTACTTC,CASGLVGGTETQYF
TRBJ2-7,NA,NA,TRBV25-1,TGTGCCAGCAGTGCCTTGGGACCGGCCTACGAGCGGTACTTC,CASSALGPAYERYF
TRBJ1-6,NA,NA,TRBV25-1,TGTGCCAGCAGTGAGTATGGTGGGAGAAATAATTCACCCCTCCACTTT,CASSEYGGRNNSPLHF
TRBJ2-5,NA,NA,TRBV14,TGTGCCAGCAGCCAAGTTGCGGGGGCCACGGAGACCCAGTACTTC,CASSQVAGATETQYF
TRBJ2-5,NA,NA,TRBV27,TGTGCCAGCAGTTTCGCGGAGAGCAATGAGCAGTACTTC,CASSFAESNEQYF
TRBJ2-1,NA,few,TRBV4-1,TGCGCCAGCAGCCCCAAGTATTCGCCCAAAGGGGCCAATGAGCAGTTCTTC,CASSPKYSPKGANEQFF
TRBJ1-1,NA,NA,TRBV20-1,TGCAGTGCCCCAAAACAATCTGCTGAAGCTTTCTTT,CSAPKQSAEAFF
TRBJ1-1,NA,NA,TRBV6-6,TGTGCCAGCCGAACACCGAACAGGGCCACGAACACTGAAGCTTTCTTT,CASRTPNRATNTEAFF
TRBJ1-6,NA,NA,TRBV20-1,TGCAGTGCTAGAAGGCAGGGGAATTCACCCCTCCACTTT,CSARRQGNSPLHF
TRBJ2-3,NA,NA,TRBV7-9,TGTGCCAGCCACAAAACCCGGGGGCCGGGCACAGATACGCAGTATTTT,CASHKTRGPGTDTQYF
TRBJ1-5,NA,NA,TRBV6-2/TRBV6-3,TGTGCCAGCACCAGGGTAGGGCAGCCCCAGCATTTT,CASTRVGQPQHF
TRBJ1-6,NA,NA,TRBV10-3,TGTGCCATCGGGGGAGTACAGGCAAATTCACCCCCCCACTTT,CAIGGVQANSPPHF
TRBJ2-3,TRBD2,few,TRBV19,TGTGCCAGTAGTCCCCCGGGACTAGCGGGGGGGCTTGATACGCAGTATTTT,CASSPPGLAGGLDTQYF
TRBJ2-6,NA,few,TRBV6-2/TRBV6-3,TGTGCCAGCAGTTACGAACGGTCGATCCTCTCTGGGGCCAACGTCCTGACTTTC,CASSYERSILSGANVLTF
TRBJ2-1,TRBD2,NA,TRBV29-1,TGCAGCGTTGTAGGGACTAGCGGGGTTGAGCAGTTCTTC,CSVVGTSGVEQFF
TRBJ2-7,NA,few,TRBV9,TGTGCCAGCAGCCCCCGGCAGACCTACGAGCAGTACTTC,CASSPRQTYEQYF
TRBJ2-5,NA,few,TRBV7-2,TGTGCCAGCAGCTTAGCCAGACTAGGAACGCAAGAGACCCAGTACTTC,CASSLARLGTQETQYF
TRBJ2-5,NA,NA,TRBV18,TGTGCCAGCTCGCCTTACCTCGGGAAGGAGACCCAGTACTTC,CASSPYLGKETQYF
TRBJ1-1,TRBD1,NA,TRBV13,TGTGCCAGCAGCTATACAGGGGCCGCGAACACTGAAGCTTTCTTT,CASSYTGAANTEAFF
TRBJ2-2,NA,NA,TRBV20-1,TGCAGTGCTCTATCGAAGGGCGCTTCGAACACCGGGGAGCTGTTTTTT,CSALSKGASNTGELFF
TRBJ2-7,TRBD1,NA,TRBV18,TGTGCCAGCTCACCGTCGGACAGGGTTCCCTACGAGCAGTACTTC,CASSPSDRVPYEQYF
TRBJ2-3,TRBD2,few,TRBV7-2,TGTGCCAGCAGTCCTGGACTAGCAGTAGATACGCAGTATTTT,CASSPGLAVDTQYF
TRBJ2-1,TRBD2,few,TRBV6-5,TGTGCCAGCAGTTACTCAAGGACTAGCGGGGGTAATGAGCAGTTCTTC,CASSYSRTSGGNEQFF
TRBJ2-3,TRBD1,NA,TRBV6-6,TGTGCCAGCAGTCGCCGGGACAGGGAGGCAGATACGCAGTATTTT,CASSRRDREADTQYF
TRBJ2-1,TRBD1,NA,TRBV3-1,TGTGCCAGCAGCCTTCCGGGACAGAACAATGAGCAGTTCTTC,CASSLPGQNNEQFF
TRBJ2-7,NA,NA,TRBV4-1,TGCGCCAGCAGCCAAGGAGGGCAGAGCTACGAGCAGTACTTC,CASSQGGQSYEQYF
TRBJ1-1,NA,few,TRBV30,TGTGCCTGGAGCGAGTCCCCGACAGCTATGAACACTGAAGCTTTCTTT,CAWSESPTAMNTEAFF
TRBJ2-5,TRBD2,once,TRBV27,TGTGCCAGCAGTTTGATAGCGGGGGGCCAAGAGACCCAGTACTTC,CASSLIAGGQETQYF
TRBJ1-4,TRBD1,NA,TRBV20-1,TGCAGTGCTAGAGATTATAGCCGGGACAGGGTCCCGACTAATGAAAAACTGTTTTTT,CSARDYSRDRVPTNEKLFF
TRBJ2-5,NA,NA,TRBV12-5,TGTGCTAGTGGCCGAGGGGCTCAAGGGGAGACCCAGTACTTC,CASGRGAQGETQYF
TRBJ2-1,NA,NA,TRBV12-3/TRBV12-4,TGTGCCAGCAGCCAGAGCGGGTTGAGCTCCTACAATGGGCAGTTCTTC,CASSQSGLSSYNGQFF
TRBJ2-3,TRBD2,NA,TRBV9,TGTGCCAGCAGCGAGACCCACACTAGCGGTAGCACAGATACGCAGTATTTT,CASSETHTSGSTDTQYF
TRBJ1-5,NA,few,TRBV27,TGTGCCAGCAGGGATGGGGCGGGGAGGAGCAATCAGCCCCAGCATTTT,CASRDGAGRSNQPQHF
TRBJ2-7,NA,NA,TRBV11-2,TGTGCCAGCAGCGGGGACAACGTCTACGAGCAGTACTTC,CASSGDNVYEQYF
TRBJ2-7,TRBD1,NA,TRBV20-1,TGCAGTGCTAGAGCCGGGACAGGGAGTTACGAGCAGTACTTC,CSARAGTGSYEQYF
TRBJ2-7,TRBD2,NA,TRBV11-2,TGTGCCAGCAACCTTGGGGACTACTCCTACGAGCAGTACTTC,CASNLGDYSYEQYF
TRBJ1-1,NA,few,TRBV21-1,TGTGCCAGCAGCAATGGGGGACAGGGAGAGGCTGAAGCTTTCTTT,CASSNGGQGEAEAFF
TRBJ2-5,NA,NA,TRBV7-9,TGTGCCAGCAGCCTCATGAGACTGGGCAGGGATTACAATGAGCAGTACTTC,CASSLMRLGRDYNEQYF
TRBJ2-7,TRBD2,NA,TRBV7-2,TGTGCCAGCAGCCCGAGGACTAGGCCCATTTACAATGAGCAGTACTTC,CASSPRTRPIYNEQYF
TRBJ2-3,TRBD2,few,TRBV7-2,TGTGCCAGCAGCATATACGGGGGGGGGACAGATACGCAGTATTTT,CASSIYGGGTDTQYF
TRBJ1-4,NA,once,TRBV6-6,TGTGCCAGCAGGGTTACAGGTTCTTCGAGTGAAAAACTGTTTTTT,CASRVTGSSSEKLFF
TRBJ2-7,NA,few,TRBV21-1,TGTGCCAGCAGCAAAATGGGCGGGGGCTCTTCCTACGAGCAGTACTTC,CASSKMGGGSSYEQYF
TRBJ2-3,NA,NA,TRBV5-1,TGCGCCAGCAGCCCCCAAATCACAGATACGCAGTATTTT,CASSPQITDTQYF
TRBJ2-7,NA,few,TRBV5-1,TGCGCCAGCAGCTTGTTAGTAGGACGCCTTTCCTACGAGCAGTACTTC,CASSLLVGRLSYEQYF
TRBJ2-7,NA,many,TRBV21-1,TGTGCCAGCAGCAAAGCGTGGGCGACATCCCACGAGCAGTACTTC,CASSKAWATSHEQYF